What follows is one TCR beta chain and its context. These data come from a study of T cell changes during pregnancy in multiple sclerosis. The assay was immunoSEQ multiplex PCR, and TCRdb's table has in-frame clones only and misses some. In the table there are about 99,000 clones, about 90% of which are singletons. The origin of this receptor is a female donor with multiple sclerosis, enrolled in a pregnancy study. Material: peripheral blood, obtained after pregnancy.

Written as DNA, the CDR3 is TGCGCCAGCAGCCAAGAATCCCCCGGGGTGACAGATACGCAGTATTTT. Translating it yields CASSQESPGVTDTQYF. V gene TRBV4-3 combines with J gene TRBJ2-3, with TRBD2 as a possible D gene (5 bases). The germline V gene encodes CDR1 LGHNA and CDR2 YSLEER. This CDR3 is 16 amino acids long. The ends were cut back, 0 bases at V and 3 bases at J, with 13 bases in the middle.